Each of the 26 T cell receptor beta chains below was sequenced from the same sample in a study of T cells in Graves' hyperthyroidism and ophthalmopathy. Amplified TCR beta CDR3 regions derived from RNA transcripts. HTBI primers were employed in a first-round RT-PCR of the TCR CDR3. Via MiXCR, TCRdb re-called the multiplex PCR reads, giving one row per CDR3 protein. The sample lists approximately 710,000 distinct CDR3 sequences, approximately 15% seen once, with 15% in the top ten. The sequencing input was blood. Source of these receptors: a man aged 50 or older with Graves' hyperthyroidism.

This clonotype was counted many times. V is TRBV27 and J is TRBJ2-5, with D possibly TRBD1 on 6 matching bases. The length of the CDR3 is 15 residues. Germline CDR1 reads MNHEY; CDR2 reads SMNVEV (reference sequence). The germline V and J ends were trimmed by 1 base and 2 bases, with 11 bases remaining between them. The CDR3 region has the DNA TGTGCCAGCAGTTTATGGAACGGACAGCAAGAGACCCAGTACTTC. This gives the protein CASSLWNGQQETQYF.

This clonotype was recorded at least ten times. The chain combines TRBV28 with TRBJ2-1; D could derive from TRBD1 or TRBD2 (5 bases each). Germline-derived CDR1 and CDR2 are MDHEN and SYDVKM. V lost 5 bases and J 7 bases, leaving 21 bases between the germline ends. The CDR3 loop spans 16 amino acids. CDR3 residues: CASSPGRDLRGNEQFF. The DNA for the CDR3 is TGTGCCAGCAGTCCCGGCCGGGACCTCCGTGGGAATGAGCAGTTCTTC.

This clonotype was picked up many times. V gene TRBV2 combines with J gene TRBJ2-1; tentatively, D is TRBD2 (6 bases). Germline CDR1 SNHLY, CDR2 FYNNEI. This CDR3 is built from 14 residues. Trimming took off 10 bases at V and 5 bases at J, with 18 bases between the two ends. The CDR3 reads CAMLAELLDNEQFF. For the CDR3, the DNA is TGTGCCATGTTAGCGGAGCTCCTGGACAATGAGCAGTTCTTC.

This clonotype was observed many times. The V and J genes are TRBV6-5 and TRBJ2-7; no definite D call. V lost 0 bases, J lost 3 bases, and 12 bases lay in between. CDR3 length equals 15 residues. Per germline, CDR1 MNHEY and CDR2 SVGAGI. As DNA, the CDR3 is TGTGCCAGCAGTTACTCGGAAGGGATAGGCTACGAGCAGTACTTC. Its translation: CASSYSEGIGYEQYF.

This clonotype was counted many times. The V call is TRBV6-2 or TRBV6-3, the J call TRBJ2-1; D gene ambiguous. Germline V CDR1 and CDR2: MNHEY, SVGEGT. CDR3 size: 15 residues. Trimming shortened V by 2 bases and J by 0 bases, and 8 bases separated the two germline ends. Written as DNA, the CDR3 is TGTGCCAGCAGTTACGACATTAGCTCCTACAATGAGCAGTTCTTC. Its protein product is CASSYDISSYNEQFF.

This clonotype has at least ten counts. This rearrangement joins TRBV12-3 or TRBV12-4 to TRBJ2-7, with no clear D. Trimming pared 2 bases from V and 3 bases from J, leaving 8 bases between. This CDR3 region has 13 residues. The CDR3 loop is CASSLSGYYEQYF. CDR3 nucleotide sequence: TGTGCCAGCAGTTTATCCGGCTACTACGAGCAGTACTTC.

In regard to this clonotype: The junction differs from germline at one of its ends, possibly a read error. The chain combines TRBV15 with TRBJ2-1; 10 nucleotides agree with TRBD2. Germline V gene lookup returns CDR1 LNHNV and CDR2 YYDKDF (reference sequence). This CDR3 has 18 amino acids. The DNA of the CDR3 is TGTGCCACCAGGAGAGGGGGGCTAAGCCTAGCGGGAGCAGGTGAGCAGTTCTTC. The encoded protein is CATRRGGLSLAGAGEQFF.

This clonotype was seen ten or more times. The chain joins TRBV20-1 to TRBJ2-7, with 11 bases identical to TRBD2. Germline CDR1 DFQATT, CDR2 SNEGSKA (reference sequence). The CDR3 is 15 residues long. The ends lost 2 bases at V and 3 bases at J; junction bases unmatched: 6. The CDR3 loop reads CSARHTGTSGYEQYF. The DNA of the CDR3 is TGCAGTGCTAGACATACCGGGACTAGCGGCTACGAGCAGTACTTC.

This clonotype has more than one count but fewer than ten. The chain employs TRBV19 and TRBJ2-2; perhaps TRBD1 as D (5 bases). Germline V lookup: CDR1 LNHDA, CDR2 SQIVND (reference sequence). The CDR3 spans 14 residues. Trimming shortened V by 6 bases and J by 5 bases, and 13 bases separated the two germline ends. The CDR3 bases are TGTGCCAGTAGAATTCAGGGTTTTACCGGGGAGCTGTTTTTT. Amino acid sequence: CASRIQGFTGELFF.

In this sample, this clonotype turned up many times. The chain recombines TRBV9 with TRBJ2-3; 14 bases map to TRBD2. Germline V gene data show CDR1 as SGDLS and CDR2 as YYNGEE. Germline trimming cut 0 bases from V and 5 bases from J; bases unmatched to any gene: 2. The CDR3 totals 16 residues. For the CDR3, the DNA is TGTGCCAGCAGCGTAGGGACTAGCGGGAGGATAGATACGCAGTATTTT. It yields the protein CASSVGTSGRIDTQYF.

The sample holds a few counts of this clonotype. The CDR3 DNA is TGTGCCTGCGATAGAGGGGGCCGGGGGCAGTTCTTC. The encoded protein is CACDRGGRGQFF. V is TRBV30 and J is TRBJ2-1, with 7 positions matching TRBD1. The V gene's germline CDR1 is GTSNPN and CDR2 SVGIG (reference sequence). V was clipped by 6 bases and J by 12 bases; unmatched bases: 11. The CDR3 covers 12 residues.

This clonotype was recorded a few times. The genes are TRBV6-2 or TRBV6-3 and TRBJ2-5; 14 positions match TRBD2. The CDR3 length is 19 residues. V dropped 7 bases and J dropped 2; count of bases not matched to a gene: 15. Germline V gene lookup returns CDR1 MNHEY and CDR2 SVGEGT. The DNA for the CDR3 is TGTGCCAGCAACCCGTCCTTGGGACTAGCGGGAGTAAGACAAGAGACCCAGTACTTC. Translation: CASNPSLGLAGVRQETQYF.

The table lists this clonotype with a few counts. In nucleotides, the CDR3 is TGTGCCAGTAGTAATCTGGCAGGGGGCCGGTATGGCTACACCTTC. It is translated as CASSNLAGGRYGYTF. The J gene is TRBJ1-2, the V gene TRBV19, with TRBD1 matching 8 bases. This CDR3 contains 15 residues. V dropped 4 bases and J dropped 5; count of bases not matched to a gene: 9. Germline lookup yields CDR1 LNHDA and CDR2 SQIVND (reference sequence).

This clonotype occurred many times. The rearrangement uses TRBV11-2 and TRBJ2-3; D is ambiguous. The germline CDR1 and CDR2 sequences are SGHAT and FQNNGV. This CDR3 spans 15 amino acids. The V end was cut by 5 bases, the J end by 2 bases, with 14 bases between. CDR3 nucleotide sequence: TGTGCCAGCAGCCTCGACCGTATCCCCACAGATACGCAGTATTTT. Translation gives CASSLDRIPTDTQYF.

This clonotype was observed a handful of times. The chain has TRBV6-1 and TRBJ1-3; 11 bases are a match to TRBD1. Trimming at V came to 6 bases and at J to 5 bases, leaving 9 bases not matched to a gene. This CDR3 contains 16 residues. The germline CDR1 and CDR2 sequences are MNHNS and SASEGT. In DNA, the CDR3 is TGTGCCAGCAGCGAGGGACAGGGGGTCGGACGAAACACCATATATTTT. It yields the protein CASSEGQGVGRNTIYF.

There are many counts of this clonotype. The V and J genes are TRBV2 and TRBJ2-2; D is uncertain. Germline-derived CDR1 and CDR2 are SNHLY and FYNNEI. Trimming removed 3 bases at V and 6 bases at J, with 17 bases between. The CDR3 totals 16 residues. Here the CDR3 DNA reads TGTGCCAGCAGTGACGGACGAAATCTCCGGTCCGGGGAGCTGTTTTTT. This translates into CASSDGRNLRSGELFF.

CDR3 residues: CASSAPAGTGGEEQYF. In DNA, the CDR3 is TGTGCCAGCAGCGCCCCCGCCGGGACAGGGGGTGAAGAGCAGTACTTC. This sequence joins TRBV9 and TRBJ2-7; TRBD1 agrees at 11 bases. This CDR3 has 16 amino acids. The trim removed 3 bases at V and 7 bases at J, leaving 12 bases unmatched. The V gene's germline CDR1 is SGDLS and CDR2 YYNGEE.

This clonotype was recorded many times. The chain has TRBV28 and TRBJ1-1; D not certain. Germline V gene data show CDR1 as MDHEN and CDR2 as SYDVKM. Between the trimmed V and J ends, which lost 5 bases and 0 bases, there was a span of 10 bases. The length of the CDR3 is 14 residues. The CDR3 reads CASSEASLNTEAFF. The CDR3 nucleotides read TGTGCCAGCAGTGAGGCCTCCCTGAACACTGAAGCTTTCTTT.

This clonotype was counted many times. The chain carries TRBV7-2 and TRBJ2-1; 11 bases line up with TRBD2. The germline V gene encodes CDR1 SGHTA and CDR2 FQGNSA. J lost 6 bases, V lost 6 bases, and 10 bases had no gene match. The CDR3 is 16 residues long. CDR3 sequence: CASSSDSGRAPNEQFF. The CDR3 DNA is TGTGCCAGCAGTTCCGATAGCGGGAGGGCCCCCAATGAGCAGTTCTTC.

This clonotype appeared once. The chain joins TRBV30 to TRBJ1-2, with 8 bases lining up with TRBD1. The germline CDR1 and CDR2 sequences are GTSNPN and SVGIG (reference sequence). This CDR3 is 12 amino acids long. Trimming at V came to 4 bases and at J to 7 bases, leaving 5 bases not matched to a gene. The CDR3 spells CAWTGGGSGYTF. CDR3 sequence (DNA): TGTGCCTGGACAGGGGGCGGGTCTGGCTACACCTTC.

The chain recombines TRBV28 with TRBJ2-2; TRBD2 is a possible D gene (6 bases). CDR1 is MDHEN, CDR2 SYDVKM, per germline. The CDR3 length is 15 residues. V shed 3 bases and J shed 5 bases, with 13 bases lying between them. CDR3 sequence (DNA): TGTGCCAGCAGTTTGTGGGACTCCGGTACCGGGGAGCTGTTTTTT. Translated, it gives CASSLWDSGTGELFF.

This clonotype was detected ten times or more. This sequence joins TRBV6-2 or TRBV6-3 and TRBJ2-1, with 16 nucleotides matching TRBD2. The CDR3 covers 20 residues. With V trimmed by 4 bases and J by 2 bases, 11 bases remained unmatched. The germline V gene has CDR1 MNHEY and CDR2 SVGEGT. The CDR3 here is CASSSPSPGTSGRAYNEQFF. Here the CDR3 DNA reads TGTGCCAGCAGTTCCCCTTCCCCCGGGACTAGCGGGAGGGCCTACAATGAGCAGTTCTTC.

This chain uses TRBV4-1 with TRBJ1-5, with D perhaps TRBD1 (5 bases). CDR1 and CDR2 from the germline V gene are MGHRA and YSYEKL. The CDR3 contains 18 residues. The germline V and J ends were trimmed by 5 bases and 0 bases, with 20 bases remaining between them. The CDR3 reads CASSTRQTPPGSNQPQHF. The CDR3 DNA follows: TGCGCCAGCAGCACCCGACAGACCCCCCCGGGTAGCAATCAGCCCCAGCATTTT.

This clonotype was counted ten times or more. V gene TRBV9 combines with J gene TRBJ2-7; 9 bases fit TRBD2. The germline V gene has CDR1 SGDLS and CDR2 YYNGEE. V trimming: 1 base; J trimming: 0 bases; junction bases outside the gene matches: 2. The CDR3 loop spans 15 amino acids. CDR3 coding DNA: TGTGCCAGCAGCGTACTAGCGGGGAGCTCCTACGAGCAGTACTTC. This translates into CASSVLAGSSYEQYF.

This clonotype has at least ten counts. J is TRBJ2-5 and V is TRBV12-5; D is possibly TRBD1 or TRBD2 (5 bases each). Germline lookup yields CDR1 LGHNT and CDR2 FRNRAP. This CDR3 spans 17 amino acids. V was clipped by 2 bases and J by 1 base, with 17 bases between them. The CDR3 region is CASGLYLPGTGQETQYF. CDR3 coding DNA: TGTGCTAGTGGTTTGTATCTCCCCGGGACGGGCCAAGAGACCCAGTACTTC.

This clonotype was recorded many times. V gene TRBV6-1 combines with J gene TRBJ2-1, with 8 positions matching TRBD2. CDR1 and CDR2 (germline): MNHNS, SASEGT. V lost 5 bases, J lost 2 bases, and 5 bases stayed unmatched. This CDR3 is 15 amino acids long. For the CDR3, the DNA is TGTGCCAGCAGTCGAGCGGGAGAGGCCTACAATGAGCAGTTCTTC. As protein: CASSRAGEAYNEQFF.